This TCR beta chain comes out of a study of T cells in Graves' hyperthyroidism and ophthalmopathy. Using RNA transcripts as the source, TCR beta CDR3 regions were amplified. Primed by the HTBI set, a first-round RT-PCR was run on the TCR CDR3. MiXCR, applied by TCRdb to the multiplex PCR reads, yields one record per CDR3 protein. The table shows 93,000 or so distinct CDR3 sequences, with roughly 50% occurring only once. Together with thyroid ultrasound, orbital computed tomography, serum thyroxine and TRAb, clinical symptoms were used for diagnoses. Germline CDR1 is SEHNR and CDR2 is FQNEAQ (reference sequence). The CDR3 has 16 amino acids. The junction had 5 bases not matched to a gene; V was cut back by 1 base and J by 1 base. This clonotype was counted many times.

The sequence was obtained from a man aged 40-55 years with Graves' hyperthyroidism. Specimen: blood. The V and J genes are TRBV7-9 and TRBJ2-5, with 8 bases lining up with TRBD2. The CDR3 coding sequence is TGTGCCAGCAGCTTAGGCCCAACTAGCGGCCAAGAGACCCAGTACTTC. Its translation is CASSLGPTSGQETQYF.